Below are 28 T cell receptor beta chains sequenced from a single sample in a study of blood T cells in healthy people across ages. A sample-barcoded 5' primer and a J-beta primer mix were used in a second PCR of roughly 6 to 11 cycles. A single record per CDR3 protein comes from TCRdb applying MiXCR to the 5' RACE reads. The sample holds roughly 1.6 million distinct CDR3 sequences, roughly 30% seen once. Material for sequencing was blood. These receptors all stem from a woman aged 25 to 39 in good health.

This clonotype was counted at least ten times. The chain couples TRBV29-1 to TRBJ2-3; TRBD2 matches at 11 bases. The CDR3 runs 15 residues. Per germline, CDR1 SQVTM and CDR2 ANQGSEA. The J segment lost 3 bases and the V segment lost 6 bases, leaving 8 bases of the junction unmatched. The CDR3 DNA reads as TGCAGCGTAGTTGGGACTAGCGGACCAACAGATACGCAGTATTTT. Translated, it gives CSVVGTSGPTDTQYF.

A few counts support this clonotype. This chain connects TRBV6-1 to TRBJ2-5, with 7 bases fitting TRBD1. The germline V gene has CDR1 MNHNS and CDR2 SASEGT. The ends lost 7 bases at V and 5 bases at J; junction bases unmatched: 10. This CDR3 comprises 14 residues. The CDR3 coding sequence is TGTGCCAGCATGGGACAGTTATTTTGGGAGACCCAGTACTTC. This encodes CASMGQLFWETQYF.

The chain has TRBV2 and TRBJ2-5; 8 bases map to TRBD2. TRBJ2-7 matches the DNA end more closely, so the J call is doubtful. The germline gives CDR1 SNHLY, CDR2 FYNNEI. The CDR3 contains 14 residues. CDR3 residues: CASRPRGGADEQYF. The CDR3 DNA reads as TGTGCCAGCAGACCCCGGGGGGGAGCTGACGAGCAGTACTTC.

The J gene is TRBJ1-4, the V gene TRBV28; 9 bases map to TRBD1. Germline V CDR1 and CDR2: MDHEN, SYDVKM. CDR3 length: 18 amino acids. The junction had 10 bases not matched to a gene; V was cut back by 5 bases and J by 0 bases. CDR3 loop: CASSLIGQGLTTNEKLFF. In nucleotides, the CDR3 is TGTGCCAGCAGTCTAATAGGACAGGGGCTGACAACTAATGAAAAACTGTTTTTT. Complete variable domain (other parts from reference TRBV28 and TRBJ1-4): DVKVTQSSRYLVKRTGEKVFLECVQDMDHENMFWYRQDPGLGLRLIYFSYDVKMKEKGDIPEGYSVSREKKERFSLILESASTNQTSMYLCASSLIGQGLTTNEKLFFGSGTQLSVL.

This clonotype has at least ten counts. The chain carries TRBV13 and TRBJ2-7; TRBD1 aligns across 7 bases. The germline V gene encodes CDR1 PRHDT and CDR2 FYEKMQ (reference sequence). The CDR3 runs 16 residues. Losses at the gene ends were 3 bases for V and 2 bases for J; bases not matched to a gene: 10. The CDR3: CASSFSGTGVPYEQYF. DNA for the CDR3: TGTGCCAGCAGCTTTTCAGGAACAGGGGTTCCCTACGAGCAGTACTTC.

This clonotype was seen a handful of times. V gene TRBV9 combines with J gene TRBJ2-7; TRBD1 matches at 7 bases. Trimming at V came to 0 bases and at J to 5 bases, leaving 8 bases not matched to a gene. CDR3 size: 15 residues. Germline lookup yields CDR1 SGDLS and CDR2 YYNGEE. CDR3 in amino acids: CASSVEGAGSNEQYF. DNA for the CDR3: TGTGCCAGCAGCGTAGAGGGGGCAGGGAGTAACGAGCAGTACTTC.

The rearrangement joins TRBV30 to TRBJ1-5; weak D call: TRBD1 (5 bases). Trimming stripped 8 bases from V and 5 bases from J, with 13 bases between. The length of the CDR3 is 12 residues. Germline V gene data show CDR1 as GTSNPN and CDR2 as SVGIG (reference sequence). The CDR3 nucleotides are TGTGCCGCCGAGTGGGGGGATCAGCCCCAGCATTTT. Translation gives CAAEWGDQPQHF.

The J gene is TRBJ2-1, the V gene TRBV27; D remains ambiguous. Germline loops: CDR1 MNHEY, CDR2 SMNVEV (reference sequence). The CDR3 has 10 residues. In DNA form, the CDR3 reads TGTGCTACCGGGCCGAATGAGCAGTTCTTC. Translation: CATGPNEQFF.

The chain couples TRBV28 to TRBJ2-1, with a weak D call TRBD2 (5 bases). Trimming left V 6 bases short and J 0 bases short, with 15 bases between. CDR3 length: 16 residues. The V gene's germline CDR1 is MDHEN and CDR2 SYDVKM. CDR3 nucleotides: TGTGCCAGCAGCCCCGACCCGGGAAGCTCCTACAATGAGCAGTTCTTC. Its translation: CASSPDPGSSYNEQFF.

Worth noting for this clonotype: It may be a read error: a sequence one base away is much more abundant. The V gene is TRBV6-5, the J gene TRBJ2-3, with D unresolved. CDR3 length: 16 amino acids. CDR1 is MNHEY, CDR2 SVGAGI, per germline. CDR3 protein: CVSSYGHLGGTDTQYF. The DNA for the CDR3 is TGTGTCAGCAGTTACGGGCATTTAGGAGGCACAGATACGCAGTATTTT.

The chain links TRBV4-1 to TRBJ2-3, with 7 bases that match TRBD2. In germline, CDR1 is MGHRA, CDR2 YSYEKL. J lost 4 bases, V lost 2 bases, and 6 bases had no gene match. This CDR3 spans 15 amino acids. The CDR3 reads CASSQLAEVSDTQYF. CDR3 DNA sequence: TGCGCCAGCAGCCAACTAGCGGAAGTTTCAGATACGCAGTATTTT.

The CDR3 DNA is TGCAGTGCCGGGAGACTAGTCTCGGGAGAGCAGTACTTC. This encodes CSAGRLVSGEQYF. This rearrangement joins TRBV20-1 to TRBJ2-7, with a possible D match to TRBD2 (6 bases). Trimming left V 6 bases short and J 7 bases short, with 19 bases between. CDR3 size: 13 residues. Germline V gives CDR1 DFQATT, CDR2 SNEGSKA (reference sequence).

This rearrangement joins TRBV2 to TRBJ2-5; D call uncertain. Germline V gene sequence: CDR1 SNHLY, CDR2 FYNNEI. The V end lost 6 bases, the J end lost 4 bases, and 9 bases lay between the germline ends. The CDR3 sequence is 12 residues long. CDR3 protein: CASRVYGETQYF. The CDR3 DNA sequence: TGTGCCAGCAGGGTTTATGGAGAGACCCAGTACTTC.

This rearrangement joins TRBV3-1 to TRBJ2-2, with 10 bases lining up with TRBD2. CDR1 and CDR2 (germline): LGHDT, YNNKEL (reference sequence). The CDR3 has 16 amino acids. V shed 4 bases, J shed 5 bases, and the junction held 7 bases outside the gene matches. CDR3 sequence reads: CASSLASGSRTGELFF. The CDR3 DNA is TGTGCCAGCAGCCTTGCTAGCGGGAGTCGGACCGGGGAGCTGTTTTTT.

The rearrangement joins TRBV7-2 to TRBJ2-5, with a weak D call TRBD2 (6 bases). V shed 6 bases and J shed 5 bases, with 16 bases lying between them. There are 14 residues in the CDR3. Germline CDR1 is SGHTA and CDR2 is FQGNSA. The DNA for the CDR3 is TGTGCCAGCAGTAGGACGGGAGTAAGGGAGACCCAGTACTTC. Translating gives CASSRTGVRETQYF.

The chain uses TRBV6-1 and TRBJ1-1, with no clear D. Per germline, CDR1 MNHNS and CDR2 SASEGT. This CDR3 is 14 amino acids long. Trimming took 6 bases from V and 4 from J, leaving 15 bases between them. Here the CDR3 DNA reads TGTGCCAGCAGCCCAACGACGTCCAGCACTGAAGCTTTCTTT. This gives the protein CASSPTTSSTEAFF.

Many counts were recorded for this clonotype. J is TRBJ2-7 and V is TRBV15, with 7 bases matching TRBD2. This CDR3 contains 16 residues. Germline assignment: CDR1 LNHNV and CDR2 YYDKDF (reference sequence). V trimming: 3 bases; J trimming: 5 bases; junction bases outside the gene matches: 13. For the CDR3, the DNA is TGTGCCACCAGCAGCGACCGCGGCGGGAGTTCAGACGAGCAGTACTTC. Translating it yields CATSSDRGGSSDEQYF.

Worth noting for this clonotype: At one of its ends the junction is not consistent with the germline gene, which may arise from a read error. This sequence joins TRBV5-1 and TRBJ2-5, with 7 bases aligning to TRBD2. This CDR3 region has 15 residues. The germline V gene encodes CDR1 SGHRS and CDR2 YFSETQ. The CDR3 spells CASNLRRGRGETQYF. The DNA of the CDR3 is TGCGCCAGCAACTTGAGGCGGGGGAGAGGGGAGACCCAGTACTTC.

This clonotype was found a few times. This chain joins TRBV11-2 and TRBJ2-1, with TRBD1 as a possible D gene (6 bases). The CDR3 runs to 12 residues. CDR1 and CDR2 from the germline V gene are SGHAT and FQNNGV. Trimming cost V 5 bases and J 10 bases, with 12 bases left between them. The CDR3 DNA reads TGTGCCAGCAGCATGGACAGCCCAGAGCAGTTCTTC. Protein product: CASSMDSPEQFF. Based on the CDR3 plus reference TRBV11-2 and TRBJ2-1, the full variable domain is EAGVAQSPRYKIIEKRQSVAFWCNPISGHATLYWYQQILGQGPKLLIQFQNNGVVDDSQLPKDRFSAERLKGVDSTLKIQPAKLEDSAVYLCASSMDSPEQFFGPGTRLTVL.

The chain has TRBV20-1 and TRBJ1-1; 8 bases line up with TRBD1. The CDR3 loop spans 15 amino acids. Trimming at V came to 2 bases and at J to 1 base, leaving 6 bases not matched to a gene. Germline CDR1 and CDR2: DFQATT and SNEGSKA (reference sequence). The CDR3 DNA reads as TGCAGTGCTAGACGCGGACAGGGAGGGAACACTGAAGCTTTCTTT. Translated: CSARRGQGGNTEAFF.

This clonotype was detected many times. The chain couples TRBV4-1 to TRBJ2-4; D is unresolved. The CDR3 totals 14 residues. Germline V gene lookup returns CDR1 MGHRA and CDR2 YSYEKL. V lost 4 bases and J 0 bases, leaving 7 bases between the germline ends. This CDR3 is CASSPKVAKNIQYF. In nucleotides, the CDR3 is TGCGCCAGCAGCCCGAAGGTAGCCAAAAACATTCAGTACTTC.

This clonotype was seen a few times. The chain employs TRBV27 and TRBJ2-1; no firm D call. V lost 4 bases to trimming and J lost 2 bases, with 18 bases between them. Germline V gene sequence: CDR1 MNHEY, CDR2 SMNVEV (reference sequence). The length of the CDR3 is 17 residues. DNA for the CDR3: TGTGCCAGCAGTTCTTCCCCTCCCTATGGCACCTACAATGAGCAGTTCTTC. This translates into CASSSSPPYGTYNEQFF.

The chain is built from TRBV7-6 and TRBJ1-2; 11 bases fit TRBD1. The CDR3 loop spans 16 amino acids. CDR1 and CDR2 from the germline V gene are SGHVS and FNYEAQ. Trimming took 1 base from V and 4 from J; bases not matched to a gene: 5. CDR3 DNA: TGTGCCAGCAGCTTAGATTTGGGGACAGGGGGCTATGGCTACACCTTC. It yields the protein CASSLDLGTGGYGYTF.

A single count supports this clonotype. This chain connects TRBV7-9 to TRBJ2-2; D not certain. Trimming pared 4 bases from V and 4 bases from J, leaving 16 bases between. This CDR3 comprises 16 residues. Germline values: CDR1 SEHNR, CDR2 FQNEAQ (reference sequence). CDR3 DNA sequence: TGTGCCAGCAGCTCTCGGACGGATACCATCACCGGGGAGCTGTTTTTT. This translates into CASSSRTDTITGELFF.

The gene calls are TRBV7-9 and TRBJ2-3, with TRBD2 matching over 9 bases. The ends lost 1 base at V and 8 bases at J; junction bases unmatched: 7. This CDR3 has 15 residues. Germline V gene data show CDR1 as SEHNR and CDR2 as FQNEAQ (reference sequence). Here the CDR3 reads CASSLGLAVAGTQYF. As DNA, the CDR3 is TGTGCCAGCAGCTTAGGACTAGCGGTGGCAGGTACGCAGTATTTT.

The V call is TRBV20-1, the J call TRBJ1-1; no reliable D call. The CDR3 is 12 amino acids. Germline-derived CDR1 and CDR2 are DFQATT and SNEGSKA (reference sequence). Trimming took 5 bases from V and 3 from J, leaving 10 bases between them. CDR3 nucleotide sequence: TGCAGTGCTCGGAGGCAGGACACTGAAGCTTTCTTT. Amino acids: CSARRQDTEAFF.

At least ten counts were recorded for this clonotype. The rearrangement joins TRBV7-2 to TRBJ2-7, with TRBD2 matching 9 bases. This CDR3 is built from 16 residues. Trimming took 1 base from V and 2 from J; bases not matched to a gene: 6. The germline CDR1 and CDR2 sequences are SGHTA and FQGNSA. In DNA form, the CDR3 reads TGTGCCAGCAGCTTAGTGGCTAGCGGGAACCCCTACGAGCAGTACTTC. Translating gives CASSLVASGNPYEQYF.

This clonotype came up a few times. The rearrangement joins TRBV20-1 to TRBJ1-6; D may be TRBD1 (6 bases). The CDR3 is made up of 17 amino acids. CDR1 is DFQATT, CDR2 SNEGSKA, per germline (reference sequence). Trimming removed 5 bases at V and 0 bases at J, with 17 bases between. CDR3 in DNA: TGCAGTGCTCGAAAGAACCAGGGGAGCTCCTATAATTCACCCCTCCACTTT. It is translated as CSARKNQGSSYNSPLHF.